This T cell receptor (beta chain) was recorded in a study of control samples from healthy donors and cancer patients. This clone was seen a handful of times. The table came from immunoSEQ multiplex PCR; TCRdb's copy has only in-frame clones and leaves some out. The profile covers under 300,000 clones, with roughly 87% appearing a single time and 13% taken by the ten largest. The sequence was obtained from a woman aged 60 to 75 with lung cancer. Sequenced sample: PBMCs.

CDR3 sequence: CASSFTLSGLSYEQYF. CDR3 in DNA: TGTGCCAGCAGTTTCACGTTGAGCGGCCTTTCCTACGAGCAGTACTTC. This chain connects TRBV28 to TRBJ2-7; a possible D gene is TRBD2 (5 bases). The CDR3 contains 16 residues. V shed 3 bases and J shed 1 base, with 16 bases lying between them. In germline, CDR1 is MDHEN, CDR2 SYDVKM.